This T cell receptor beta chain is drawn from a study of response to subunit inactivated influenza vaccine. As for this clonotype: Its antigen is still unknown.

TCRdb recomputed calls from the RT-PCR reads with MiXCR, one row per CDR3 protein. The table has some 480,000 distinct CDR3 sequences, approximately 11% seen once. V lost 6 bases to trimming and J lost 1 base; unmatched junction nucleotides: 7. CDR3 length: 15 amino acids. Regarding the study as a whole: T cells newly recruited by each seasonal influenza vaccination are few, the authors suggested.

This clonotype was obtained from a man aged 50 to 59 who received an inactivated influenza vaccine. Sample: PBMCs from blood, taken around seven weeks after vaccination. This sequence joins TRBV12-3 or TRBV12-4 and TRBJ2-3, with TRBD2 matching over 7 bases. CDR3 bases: TGTGCCAGCAGACCCTGGGGGGGGGGCACAGATACGCAGTATTTT. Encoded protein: CASRPWGGGTDTQYF.